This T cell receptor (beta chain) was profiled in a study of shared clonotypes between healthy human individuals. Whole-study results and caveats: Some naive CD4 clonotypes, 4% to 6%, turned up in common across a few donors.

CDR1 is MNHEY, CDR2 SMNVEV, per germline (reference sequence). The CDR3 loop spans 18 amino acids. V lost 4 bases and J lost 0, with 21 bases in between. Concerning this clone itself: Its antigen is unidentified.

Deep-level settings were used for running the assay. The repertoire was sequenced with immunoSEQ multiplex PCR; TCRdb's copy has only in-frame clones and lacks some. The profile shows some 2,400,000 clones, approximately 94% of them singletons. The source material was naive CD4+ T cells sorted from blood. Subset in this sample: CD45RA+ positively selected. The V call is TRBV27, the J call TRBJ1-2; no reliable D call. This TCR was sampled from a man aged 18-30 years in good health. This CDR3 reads CASSSGNDLLLANYGYTF. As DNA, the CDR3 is TGTGCCAGCAGTTCCGGAAACGATCTATTGTTAGCTAACTATGGCTACACCTTC.